The 30 T cell receptor beta chains given below trace back to one sample, sequenced in a study of blood T cell repertoires in COVID-19. Assay used: immunoSEQ multiplex PCR; TCRdb lists only in-frame clones, some missing. The sample lists approximately 470,000 clones, 87% occurring once. Material for sequencing was PBMCs or T cells enriched from blood (not recorded which). Every receptor here comes from a woman younger than 35 who had recovered from COVID-19.

This rearrangement joins TRBV2 to TRBJ2-6; maybe TRBD2 (6 bases). The CDR3 loop spans 18 amino acids. Per germline, CDR1 SNHLY and CDR2 FYNNEI. With 7 bases removed from V and 0 bases from J, the gap between germline ends came to 19 bases. CDR3 protein: CASNRRRGGPSGANVLTF. The CDR3 DNA reads as TGTGCCAGCAACCGGAGGCGGGGTGGCCCCTCTGGGGCCAACGTCCTGACTTTC.

This rearrangement joins TRBV20-1 to TRBJ2-1; maybe TRBD2 (6 bases). This CDR3 region has 11 residues. Germline V gene data show CDR1 as DFQATT and CDR2 as SNEGSKA (reference sequence). With 7 bases removed from V and 8 bases from J, the gap between germline ends came to 12 bases. The CDR3 coding sequence is TGCAGTGGACTAGATAAGCATGAGCAGTTCTTC. Translation gives CSGLDKHEQFF.

V is TRBV2 and J is TRBJ1-5, with 9 positions matching TRBD1. The CDR3 loop spans 13 amino acids. The V gene's germline CDR1 is SNHLY and CDR2 FYNNEI. The ends lost 8 bases at V and 7 bases at J; junction bases unmatched: 6. CDR3: CASEGQGNQPQHF. DNA of the CDR3: TGTGCCAGCGAGGGACAGGGTAACCAGCCCCAGCATTTT. Complete variable domain (other parts from reference TRBV2 and TRBJ1-5): EPEVTQTPSHQVTQMGQEVILRCVPISNHLYFYWYRQILGQKVEFLVSFYNNEISEKSEIFDDQFSVERPDGSNFTLKIRSTKLEDSAMYFCASEGQGNQPQHFGDGTRLSIL.

The V call is TRBV6-5, the J call TRBJ1-6; the match to TRBD1 covers 8 bases. This CDR3 comprises 14 residues. The J segment lost 9 bases and the V segment lost 7 bases, leaving 8 bases of the junction unmatched. Germline lookup yields CDR1 MNHEY and CDR2 SVGAGI. The CDR3 loop reads CASIFDRGFSPLHF. The CDR3 DNA follows: TGTGCCAGCATCTTCGACAGGGGATTTTCACCCCTCCACTTT.

The genes are TRBV4-1 and TRBJ2-7; D gene ambiguous. Germline loops: CDR1 MGHRA, CDR2 YSYEKL. Between the trimmed V and J ends, which lost 4 bases and 0 bases, there was a span of 13 bases. The CDR3 is 15 residues long. The CDR3 here is CASSPTGSTSYEQYF. Here the CDR3 DNA reads TGCGCCAGCAGCCCCACCGGGTCTACCTCCTACGAGCAGTACTTC.

The chain is built from TRBV19 and TRBJ1-2; 9 positions match TRBD1. V shed 8 bases, J shed 2 bases, and the junction held 9 bases outside the gene matches. This CDR3 region has 15 residues. Germline lookup yields CDR1 LNHDA and CDR2 SQIVND (reference sequence). This CDR3 is CASYTGGFLNYGYTF. For the CDR3, the DNA is TGTGCCAGTTATACAGGGGGCTTCTTGAACTATGGCTACACCTTC.

The rearrangement joins TRBV5-5 to TRBJ2-7; D perhaps matches TRBD2 (6 bases). The CDR3 extends over 17 amino acids. In germline, CDR1 is SGHKS, CDR2 YYEKEE (reference sequence). V shed 6 bases and J shed 1 base, with 23 bases lying between them. The CDR3 loop reads CASTSGVGLPASYEQYF. The CDR3 bases are TGTGCCAGCACCTCGGGAGTAGGACTTCCAGCATCCTACGAGCAGTACTTC.

The chain couples TRBV3-1 (or the pseudogene TRBV3-2) to TRBJ1-4; the D gene is possibly TRBD1 (5 bases). Germline CDR1 and CDR2: LGHDT and YNNKEL (reference sequence). With 3 bases removed from V and 7 bases from J, the gap between germline ends came to 15 bases. The CDR3 consists of 15 residues. The CDR3 DNA is TGTGCCAGCAGCCAGCGGGGGTTCCGAGGTGAAAAACTGTTTTTT. It codes for CASSQRGFRGEKLFF.

The chain employs TRBV7-8 and TRBJ1-2; D is undetermined. Trimming took 3 bases from V and 9 from J, leaving 14 bases between them. Germline V CDR1 and CDR2: SGHVS, FQNEAQ. This CDR3 contains 13 residues. CDR3 sequence: CASSLNFRRSYTF. CDR3 bases: TGTGCCAGCAGCTTGAATTTCAGGCGAAGCTACACCTTC.

The rearrangement uses TRBV29-1 and TRBJ1-1; 8 positions agree with TRBD1. This CDR3 contains 13 residues. With V trimmed by 8 bases and J by 4 bases, 9 bases remained unmatched. CDR1 is SQVTM, CDR2 ANQGSEA, per germline. The CDR3 sequence is CSTSTGDGTEAFF. CDR3 sequence (DNA): TGCAGCACTTCGACAGGGGACGGCACTGAAGCTTTCTTT.

This rearrangement joins TRBV11-2 to TRBJ1-1; D remains ambiguous. Germline V gene sequence: CDR1 SGHAT, CDR2 FQNNGV. The CDR3 covers 15 residues. V lost 4 bases, J lost 6 bases, and 18 bases lay in between. This chain's CDR3 is CASSSPRTPVPEAFF. CDR3 sequence (DNA): TGTGCCAGCAGCTCCCCCCGGACTCCCGTCCCTGAAGCTTTCTTT.

The rearrangement uses TRBV3-1 (or the pseudogene TRBV3-2) and TRBJ2-2; D unresolved. Trimming pared 1 base from V and 0 bases from J, leaving 9 bases between. The germline CDR1 and CDR2 sequences are LGHDT and YNNKEL (reference sequence). The CDR3 has 16 residues. The CDR3 DNA is TGTGCCAGCAGCCAAGGTCGGGTAACGAACACCGGGGAGCTGTTTTTT. Its translation: CASSQGRVTNTGELFF.

The chain couples TRBV4-1 to TRBJ2-7, with no clear D. V was trimmed by 0 bases and J by 6 bases, leaving 18 bases between them. Germline V gene lookup returns CDR1 MGHRA and CDR2 YSYEKL. This CDR3 is built from 16 residues. The CDR3 DNA reads as TGCGCCAGCAGCCAAGACCCGTCCCCCTCCAATAGCGAGCAGTACTTC. Translated: CASSQDPSPSNSEQYF.

V gene TRBV11-1 combines with J gene TRBJ1-4; the match to TRBD1 covers 7 bases. Germline V CDR1 and CDR2: SGHAT, FQDESV (reference sequence). The CDR3 consists of 16 residues. Losses at the gene ends were 5 bases for V and 5 bases for J; bases not matched to a gene: 11. This CDR3 reads CASSPTLTGANEKLFF. The CDR3, as DNA: TGTGCCAGCAGCCCAACATTAACAGGGGCGAATGAAAAACTGTTTTTT.

This rearrangement joins TRBV24-1 to TRBJ1-3; D call uncertain. This CDR3 has 14 residues. Trimming took off 4 bases at V and 1 base at J, with 7 bases between the two ends. CDR1 is KGHDR, CDR2 SFDVKD, per germline. The CDR3, as DNA: TGTGCCACCAGTGACCCTCGTTCTGGAAACACCATATATTTT. This sequence encodes CATSDPRSGNTIYF.

The rearrangement joins TRBV6-1 to TRBJ2-7, with a tentative D call TRBD1 (5 bases). Trimming cost V 1 base and J 2 bases, with 9 bases left between them. Germline CDR1 is MNHNS and CDR2 is SASEGT. The length of the CDR3 is 14 residues. The CDR3 coding sequence is TGTGCCAGCAGTGAAGGGTGGGGCACCTACGAGCAGTACTTC. Translation: CASSEGWGTYEQYF.

This clone appeared once. The V and J genes are TRBV6-5 and TRBJ1-4; no firm D call. This CDR3 is 12 amino acids long. V was cut by 8 bases and J by 7 bases, with 11 bases left in between. In germline, CDR1 is MNHEY, CDR2 SVGAGI. The CDR3 sequence is CASGRTLEKLFF. The DNA for the CDR3 is TGTGCCAGCGGCAGAACCCTTGAAAAACTGTTTTTT.

The chain uses TRBV28 and TRBJ1-1; D is perhaps TRBD1 (6 bases). The V gene's germline CDR1 is MDHEN and CDR2 SYDVKM. Deletions cut 3 bases from V and 5 bases from J, with 13 bases between. The CDR3 covers 14 residues. CDR3 sequence reads: CASSFGVRGTEAFF. The CDR3 DNA is TGTGCCAGCAGTTTTGGGGTTAGGGGGACTGAAGCTTTCTTT.

J is TRBJ1-6 and V is TRBV6-2 or TRBV6-3, with D uncertain. The germline V gene has CDR1 MNHEY and CDR2 SVGEGT. Between the trimmed V and J ends, which lost 5 bases and 11 bases, there was a span of 13 bases. The CDR3 length is 13 residues. The CDR3 region is CASSNDPGAPLHF. As DNA, the CDR3 is TGTGCCAGCAGTAACGACCCGGGTGCACCCCTCCACTTT.

The chain couples TRBV2 to TRBJ2-2, with TRBD2 identical over 14 bases. The V and J ends lost 10 bases and 4 bases, in that order; junction bases with no gene match: 14. Germline CDR1 SNHLY, CDR2 FYNNEI. The CDR3 extends over 18 amino acids. DNA for the CDR3: TGTGCCATCACCGAGGGGACTAGCGGGGGCCTCGCCACCGGGGAGCTGTTTTTT. This codes for CAITEGTSGGLATGELFF.

The rearrangement links TRBV4-1 to TRBJ2-2; D might be TRBD2 (6 bases). This CDR3 spans 17 amino acids. V lost 5 bases to trimming and J lost 3 bases, with 19 bases between them. Germline CDR1 reads MGHRA; CDR2 reads YSYEKL. CDR3 nucleotides: TGCGCCAGCAGCTCTAAGGTCGGAGGGGAGGACACCGGGGAGCTGTTTTTT. It specifies CASSSKVGGEDTGELFF.

As for this clone: The sample contains more than one DNA sequence encoding this CDR3. The chain uses TRBV12-3 or TRBV12-4 and TRBJ1-1; D not certain. The CDR3 has 13 amino acids. Trimming took off 2 bases at V and 5 bases at J, with 9 bases between the two ends. DNA of the CDR3: TGTGCCAGCAGTTTACGGGGTGGGACTGAAGCTTTCTTT. Encoded protein: CASSLRGGTEAFF.

This chain connects TRBV6-5 to TRBJ2-1, with D maybe TRBD2 (6 bases). The germline V gene encodes CDR1 MNHEY and CDR2 SVGAGI. The CDR3 contains 13 residues. V was trimmed by 6 bases and J by 9 bases, leaving 15 bases between them. CDR3: CASRFTRGGEQFF. CDR3 nucleotide sequence: TGTGCCAGCAGATTTACGAGGGGAGGTGAGCAGTTCTTC.

Here the CDR3 DNA reads TGCGCCAGCAGCTACCGGACAGGGGCGTACGAGCAGTACTTC. This gives the protein CASSYRTGAYEQYF. This sequence joins TRBV5-1 and TRBJ2-7, with 9 bases lining up with TRBD1. V shed 3 bases and J 4 bases; nucleotides not matched to a gene: 5. Germline V CDR1 and CDR2: SGHRS, YFSETQ. The CDR3 runs 14 residues.

On this clone: The same CDR3 arises from other DNA sequences in this sample as well. The rearrangement links TRBV20-1 to TRBJ2-1; D uncertain. Trimming pared 5 bases from V and 4 bases from J, leaving 6 bases between. This CDR3 has 11 amino acids. The germline V gene encodes CDR1 DFQATT and CDR2 SNEGSKA (reference sequence). CDR3 DNA sequence: TGCAGTGCTCCCCTATACAATGAGCAGTTCTTC. Residues: CSAPLYNEQFF.

The rearrangement links TRBV25-1 to TRBJ2-5, with TRBD1 identical over 7 bases. The length of the CDR3 is 14 residues. Germline assignment: CDR1 MGHDK and CDR2 SYGVNS. Trimming removed 8 bases from V and 4 bases from J; junction bases left unmatched: 10. The CDR3: CASGRGLVGETQYF. CDR3 nucleotides: TGTGCCAGCGGTAGGGGGCTGGTCGGAGAGACCCAGTACTTC.

This clone was found once. The chain links TRBV11-2 to TRBJ2-4; maybe TRBD2 (6 bases). CDR3 length equals 16 residues. From germline, CDR1 is SGHAT and CDR2 FQNNGV. V lost 5 bases and J 9 bases, leaving 23 bases between the germline ends. CDR3 in amino acids: CASSPHPRGKTTIQYF. The CDR3, as DNA: TGTGCCAGCAGCCCCCACCCCCGGGGGAAAACGACCATTCAGTACTTC. Using reference TRBV11-2 and TRBJ2-4 for the parts outside the CDR3, the full variable domain is EAGVAQSPRYKIIEKRQSVAFWCNPISGHATLYWYQQILGQGPKLLIQFQNNGVVDDSQLPKDRFSAERLKGVDSTLKIQPAKLEDSAVYLCASSPHPRGKTTIQYFGAGTRLSVL.

V and J are TRBV7-9 and TRBJ1-2, with 7 bases matching TRBD1. The V gene end was trimmed by 5 bases and the J gene end by 2 bases; junction bases not matched to a gene: 11. Germline loops: CDR1 SEHNR, CDR2 FQNEAQ (reference sequence). The CDR3 contains 16 residues. The CDR3 sequence is CASSGSGTAINYGYTF. The CDR3 DNA sequence: TGTGCCAGCAGCGGGAGTGGGACAGCGATAAACTATGGCTACACCTTC.

V usage is TRBV10-3 and J usage is TRBJ2-7; TRBD2 might be the D (6 bases). The V gene lost 8 bases and the J gene lost 2 bases, with 10 bases spanning the gap. The CDR3 is 12 residues long. CDR1 and CDR2 (germline): ENHRY, SYGVKD. DNA of the CDR3: TGTGCCATCGGGGGGACCACCTACGAGCAGTACTTC. It encodes CAIGGTTYEQYF.

The chain joins TRBV5-5 to TRBJ2-1, with 10 nucleotides matching TRBD2. Germline V gives CDR1 SGHKS, CDR2 YYEKEE (reference sequence). The CDR3 contains 15 residues. V gave up 3 bases and J gave up 6 bases; unmatched junction bases: 6. CDR3 region: CASSSSSGGGNEQFF. The CDR3 DNA reads TGTGCCAGCAGCTCATCTAGCGGGGGAGGCAATGAGCAGTTCTTC.